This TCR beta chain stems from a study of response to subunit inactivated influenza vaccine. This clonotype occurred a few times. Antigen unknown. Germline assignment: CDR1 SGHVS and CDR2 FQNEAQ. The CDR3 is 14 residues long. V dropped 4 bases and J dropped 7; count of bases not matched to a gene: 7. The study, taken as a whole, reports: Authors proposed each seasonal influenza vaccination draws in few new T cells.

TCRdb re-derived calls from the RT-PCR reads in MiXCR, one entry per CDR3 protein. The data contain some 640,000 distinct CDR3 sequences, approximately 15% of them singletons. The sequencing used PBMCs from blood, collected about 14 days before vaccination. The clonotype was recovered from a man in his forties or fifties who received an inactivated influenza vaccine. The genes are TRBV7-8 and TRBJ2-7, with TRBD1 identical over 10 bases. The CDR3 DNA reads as TGTGCCAGCAGCTACCGGGACAGGGGATTTGAGCAGTACTTC. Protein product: CASSYRDRGFEQYF. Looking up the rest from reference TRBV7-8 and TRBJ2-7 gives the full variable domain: GAGVSQSPRYKVAKRGQDVALRCDPISGHVSLFWYQQALGQGPEFLTYFQNEAQLDKSGLPSDRFFAERPEGSVSTLKIQRTQQEDSAVYLCASSYRDRGFEQYFGPGTRLTVT.